The 12 T cell receptor beta chains presented below share a single source sample, sequenced in a study of OX40 agonist ivuxolimab in advanced cancers. Sequenced by immunoSEQ multiplex PCR; TCRdb stores in-frame clones only, minus some. This table holds fewer than 8,500 clones, 80% to 90% found once. The source was CD4+ or CD8+ T cells sorted from blood, collected in a trial of the OX40 agonist ivuxolimab. Receptors originate from an adult with an advanced solid tumor such as melanoma, head and neck, liver or kidney cancer.

The rearrangement joins TRBV11-2 to TRBJ1-2; D unclear. Between the trimmed V and J ends, which lost 0 bases and 2 bases, there was a span of 10 bases. Germline CDR1 and CDR2: SGHAT and FQNNGV. CDR3 length: 15 amino acids. The CDR3 is CASSLDGRTNYGYTF. The CDR3 bases are TGTGCCAGCAGCTTAGACGGCAGGACGAACTATGGCTACACCTTC. Drawing the rest from reference TRBV11-2 and TRBJ1-2, the complete variable domain is EAGVAQSPRYKIIEKRQSVAFWCNPISGHATLYWYQQILGQGPKLLIQFQNNGVVDDSQLPKDRFSAERLKGVDSTLKIQPAKLEDSAVYLCASSLDGRTNYGYTFGSGTRLTVV.

The chain carries TRBV28 and TRBJ1-5; D is unclear. Per the germline V gene, CDR1 is MDHEN and CDR2 is SYDVKM. CDR3 size: 14 residues. V lost 8 bases and J lost 0, with 11 bases in between. The CDR3 region is CASGESVSNQPQHF. CDR3 DNA sequence: TGTGCCAGCGGGGAATCAGTTAGCAATCAGCCCCAGCATTTT.

This clone was seen a handful of times. This sequence joins TRBV28 and TRBJ1-1, with no clear D. The CDR3 spans 12 residues. Germline loops: CDR1 MDHEN, CDR2 SYDVKM. Trimming pared 2 bases from V and 0 bases from J, leaving 1 base between. The CDR3 DNA is TGTGCCAGCAGTTTAGTGAACACTGAAGCTTTCTTT. Protein sequence: CASSLVNTEAFF. The entire variable domain, with the rest obtained from reference TRBV28 and TRBJ1-1, is as follows: DVKVTQSSRYLVKRTGEKVFLECVQDMDHENMFWYRQDPGLGLRLIYFSYDVKMKEKGDIPEGYSVSREKKERFSLILESASTNQTSMYLCASSLVNTEAFFGQGTRLTVV.

The chain recombines TRBV6-5 with TRBJ2-2; 7 nucleotides agree with TRBD2. Germline-derived CDR1 and CDR2 are MNHEY and SVGAGI. The CDR3 has 16 amino acids. V shed 4 bases and J 5 bases; nucleotides not matched to a gene: 10. CDR3 bases: TGTGCCAGCAGTTCCTCTCGGCGGGAGAGGACCGGGGAGCTGTTTTTT. Translating gives CASSSSRRERTGELFF.

This chain links TRBV2 with TRBJ1-2; D remains ambiguous. CDR3 length equals 14 residues. Deletions cut 7 bases from V and 5 bases from J, with 17 bases between. The V gene's germline CDR1 is SNHLY and CDR2 FYNNEI. The chain's CDR3 is CASKPPTTLYGYTF. Here the CDR3 DNA reads TGTGCCAGCAAACCCCCAACGACCCTATATGGCTACACCTTC.

This clone was detected only a few times. The chain uses TRBV15 and TRBJ2-7; a weak D match, TRBD2 (5 bases). V dropped 0 bases and J dropped 0 bases, with 18 bases sitting between them. The CDR3 is 18 residues long. The germline V gene encodes CDR1 LNHNV and CDR2 YYDKDF (reference sequence). CDR3 DNA: TGTGCCACCAGCAGAGAGAGGGTGGGCTACTTCAGCTCCTACGAGCAGTACTTC. Amino acids: CATSRERVGYFSSYEQYF.

This rearrangement joins TRBV6-1 to TRBJ1-4, with D uncertain. V lost 5 bases and J 0 bases, leaving 10 bases between the germline ends. The CDR3 has 15 residues. The germline V gene encodes CDR1 MNHNS and CDR2 SASEGT. The CDR3 region has the DNA TGTGCCAGCAGTAAAAACAGAGCAACTAATGAAAAACTGTTTTTT. Protein product: CASSKNRATNEKLFF.

V gene TRBV4-3 combines with J gene TRBJ1-5; no firm D call. This CDR3 has 17 amino acids. V was pared by 0 bases and J by 4 bases, with 16 bases between. Germline assignment: CDR1 LGHNA and CDR2 YSLEER. The CDR3 is CASSQDPTLGLNQPQHF. CDR3 sequence (DNA): TGCGCCAGCAGCCAAGACCCCACCCTGGGATTAAATCAGCCCCAGCATTTT.

Here the CDR3 reads CASSPDRYNEKLFF. The CDR3 DNA follows: TGTGCCAGCTCACCGGACAGGTATAATGAAAAACTGTTTTTT. The chain employs TRBV18 and TRBJ1-4, with 7 bases matching TRBD1. Per germline, CDR1 KGHSH and CDR2 LQKENI. Trimming cost V 3 bases and J 4 bases; bases outside gene matches: 2. The CDR3 has 14 amino acids.

V usage is TRBV5-1 and J usage is TRBJ2-3; 13 bases align to TRBD2. V lost 4 bases and J lost 2; bases outside the gene matches: 4. The CDR3 runs to 16 residues. Per germline, CDR1 SGHRS and CDR2 YFSETQ. The CDR3 nucleotides are TGCGCCAGCAGCGTCGGGACTAGCGGGGCCACAGATACGCAGTATTTT. Encoded protein: CASSVGTSGATDTQYF. The entire variable domain, with the rest obtained from reference TRBV5-1 and TRBJ2-3, is as follows: KAGVTQTPRYLIKTRGQQVTLSCSPISGHRSVSWYQQTPGQGLQFLFEYFSETQRNKGNFPGRFSGRQFSNSRSEMNVSTLELGDSALYLCASSVGTSGATDTQYFGPGTRLTVL.

The rearrangement links TRBV19 to TRBJ2-2; 12 nucleotides align to TRBD2. CDR3 length equals 18 residues. Looked up from germline, CDR1 is LNHDA and CDR2 is SQIVND (reference sequence). The trim removed 6 bases at V and 4 bases at J, leaving 12 bases unmatched. The CDR3 here is CASRPPGLAGRSTGELFF. In nucleotides, the CDR3 is TGTGCCAGTAGGCCTCCGGGACTAGCGGGTCGGAGCACCGGGGAGCTGTTTTTT.

The chain has TRBV5-6 and TRBJ2-7, with TRBD1 matching 9 bases. The CDR3 contains 14 residues. J was trimmed by 4 bases and V by 4 bases; bases with no gene match: 6. Germline loops: CDR1 SGHDT, CDR2 YYEEEE. CDR3 DNA: TGTGCCAGCAGCAAGGGACAGGGCCGGTACGAGCAGTACTTC. It codes for CASSKGQGRYEQYF.